This TCR beta chain was recovered during a study of human T cells and chemical hapten exposure. General study findings and limits: High-frequency TCRs, those above 1 in 1000, stayed the same after DPC sensitization. Expanded TCRs created a significantly greater count of big CDR3 similarity clusters than controls did.

One entry per CDR3 protein, called by TCRdb with MiXCR from the RACE reads. The sample shows more than 70,000 distinct CDR3 sequences, 11% of them seen only once. This clonotype has more than one count but fewer than ten. Its specificity is not known. Time point reported: patch test 2, 6 weeks after DPC sensitization. Documented treatment: therapeutic diphenylcyclopropenone sensitization with weekly scalp DPC. Donors, patients with alopecia ranging from 18 to 70 years old and judged suitable for DPC, provided samples. The starting material was whole blood, obtained in connection with sensitization to the hapten diphenylcyclopropenone (DPC). This receptor was obtained from a man younger than 30 with alopecia areata. Some clones in this sample may be carry-over from other donors' samples.

CDR3 region: CASSARPRAGELFF. The CDR3 DNA sequence: TGCGCCAGCAGTGCTCGGCCGAGGGCCGGGGAGCTGTTTTTT. The V gene is TRBV10-1, the J gene TRBJ2-2; a weak D match, TRBD2 (5 bases). Germline-derived CDR1 and CDR2 are WNHNN and SYGVQD (reference sequence). The ends were cut back, 4 bases at V and 6 bases at J, with 12 bases in the middle. CDR3 length: 14 amino acids.